This record covers a single TCR beta chain. The sample is drawn from a study of T cell responses to AZD1222 COVID-19 vaccine. CDR1 and CDR2 (germline): SNHLY, FYNNEI. Deletions cut 8 bases from V and 5 bases from J, with 13 bases between. The length of the CDR3 is 14 residues. Sequencing used immunoSEQ multiplex PCR; TCRdb keeps in-frame clones, though not all of them. The sample consists of approximately 190,000 clones, roughly 88% of them appearing once. The sequence derives from an adult in good health. This rearrangement joins TRBV2 to TRBJ1-6; D is unclear. This specimen consisted of peripheral blood, obtained on day 0 of AZD1222 vaccination. The CDR3 DNA is TGTGCCAGCGTCTCGGCAGGCCATAATTCACCCCTCCACTTT. Amino acid sequence: CASVSAGHNSPLHF.